Sequencing of this TCR beta chain was carried out in a study of T cells in Graves' hyperthyroidism and ophthalmopathy. The study's findings and limits: Most thyroid clonotypes that were expanded above 0.001 also turned up in blood.

RNA transcripts yielded amplified TCR beta CDR3 regions. HTBI primers were used for first-round RT-PCR of the TCR CDR3. TCRdb processed the multiplex PCR reads anew with MiXCR; each CDR3 protein has one entry. The repertoire has roughly 100,000 distinct CDR3 sequences, roughly 40% of them found once; the top ten carry about 10%. V shed 5 bases and J 6 bases; nucleotides not matched to a gene: 12. This CDR3 is built from 15 residues. Germline V gives CDR1 MNHEY, CDR2 SMNVEV (reference sequence). This clonotype has a handful of counts. Its antigen is not known. Sequencing was carried out using peripheral blood or thyroid tissue (not recorded which). The chain is built from TRBV27 and TRBJ1-1; 7 nucleotides align to TRBD1. This TCR was sampled from a woman in her 30s with Graves' hyperthyroidism. As DNA, the CDR3 is TGTGCCAGCAGTACCCGCAGGGGGTACCTTCCTGAAGCTTTCTTT. It is translated as CASSTRRGYLPEAFF.